This is a list of T cell receptor beta chains from one sample in a study of blood T cell repertoires in COVID-19. Clones were read by immunoSEQ multiplex PCR, and TCRdb kept only the in-frame ones, dropping some. The sample shows 55,000 to 80,000 clones, roughly 80% of them seen only once. The sample taken for sequencing was peripheral blood. Receptors originate from a man aged 55 to 70 with acute or convalescent COVID-19. The CDR3 runs from the conserved cysteine through the conserved F or W. Fields, in order: V gene, D gene, clone size, J gene, CDR3 DNA, CDR3 protein. A D gene is named only where the DNA matches it firmly. A row's size may be missing; if present it is once, few, many or a size class.

v_call: TRBV18; d_call: TRBD2; clone_size: few; j_call: TRBJ2-1; cdr3_nt: TGTGCCAGCTCACTTGGGAGCAGCGGGAAGTACAATGAGCAGTTCTTC; cdr3_aa: CASSLGSSGKYNEQFF
v_call: TRBV6-2/TRBV6-3; d_call: -; clone_size: few; j_call: TRBJ1-6; cdr3_nt: TGTGCCAGCAGTTACTCGGAAGAGCGTTCACCCCTCCACTTT; cdr3_aa: CASSYSEERSPLHF
v_call: TRBV10-3; d_call: -; clone_size: -; j_call: TRBJ2-5; cdr3_nt: TGTGCCATCAGTGGCCCGGGGAATCAAGAGACCCAGTACTTC; cdr3_aa: CAISGPGNQETQYF
v_call: TRBV19; d_call: TRBD1; clone_size: -; j_call: TRBJ1-1; cdr3_nt: TGTGCCAGTAGTATGCGACAGGGTGTCACTGAAGCTTTCTTT; cdr3_aa: CASSMRQGVTEAFF
v_call: TRBV7-2; d_call: TRBD1; clone_size: -; j_call: TRBJ1-2; cdr3_nt: TGTGCCAGCAGCCTGGGACAGGCGTTCTATGGCTACACCTTC; cdr3_aa: CASSLGQAFYGYTF
v_call: TRBV18; d_call: TRBD2; clone_size: -; j_call: TRBJ2-7; cdr3_nt: TGTGCCAGCTCCGAGGGACTAGCGGGAGTCTACGAGCAGTACTTC; cdr3_aa: CASSEGLAGVYEQYF
v_call: TRBV5-4; d_call: TRBD1; clone_size: -; j_call: TRBJ2-1; cdr3_nt: TGTGCCAGCAGCCCGGGACAGGGAAGGGGCTACAATGAGCAGTTCTTC; cdr3_aa: CASSPGQGRGYNEQFF
v_call: TRBV12-3/TRBV12-4; d_call: -; clone_size: -; j_call: TRBJ2-7; cdr3_nt: TGTGCCAGCAGTTCCCGAGGGGAGCAGTACTTC; cdr3_aa: CASSSRGEQYF
v_call: TRBV4-3; d_call: -; clone_size: -; j_call: TRBJ1-1; cdr3_nt: TGCGCCAGCAGCCCAAAGCGGGGACAAACAATCACTGAAGCTTTCTTT; cdr3_aa: CASSPKRGQTITEAFF
v_call: TRBV10-2; d_call: -; clone_size: once; j_call: TRBJ1-5; cdr3_nt: TGCGCCAGCAGTCAGACAGGTTCAAGCAATCAGCCCCAGCATTTT; cdr3_aa: CASSQTGSSNQPQHF
v_call: TRBV5-1; d_call: -; clone_size: -; j_call: TRBJ1-1; cdr3_nt: TGCGCCAGCAGCTTCGGGGTTCCGGGCACTGAAGCTTTCTTT; cdr3_aa: CASSFGVPGTEAFF
v_call: TRBV6-5; d_call: -; clone_size: -; j_call: TRBJ1-3; cdr3_nt: TGTGCCAGCAGTTACGACAACTCTGGAAGCACCATATATTTT; cdr3_aa: CASSYDNSGSTIYF
v_call: TRBV5-1; d_call: TRBD1; clone_size: -; j_call: TRBJ2-3; cdr3_nt: TGCGCCAGCAGCTTGGGACAGGGGGCGGTCACAGATACGCAGTATTTT; cdr3_aa: CASSLGQGAVTDTQYF
v_call: TRBV3-1/TRBV3-2; d_call: TRBD1; clone_size: -; j_call: TRBJ2-3; cdr3_nt: TGTGCCAGCAGCCCAAGGAAGGGACAGGGAGGTGAGACAGATACGCAGTATTTT; cdr3_aa: CASSPRKGQGGETDTQYF
v_call: TRBV18; d_call: TRBD2; clone_size: once; j_call: TRBJ2-2; cdr3_nt: TGTGCCAGCTCACCTTGGACTAGGCGGAACACCGGGGAGCTGTTTTTT; cdr3_aa: CASSPWTRRNTGELFF
v_call: TRBV27; d_call: TRBD2; clone_size: once; j_call: TRBJ2-1; cdr3_nt: TGTGCCAGCTCTATAGCGGGACGTCACAATGAGCAGTTCTTC; cdr3_aa: CASSIAGRHNEQFF
v_call: TRBV4-3; d_call: TRBD2; clone_size: -; j_call: TRBJ2-3; cdr3_nt: TGCGCCAGCAGCCTGTCTGGGACTAGCGGGACGCAGTATTTT; cdr3_aa: CASSLSGTSGTQYF
v_call: TRBV27; d_call: TRBD1; clone_size: -; j_call: TRBJ2-7; cdr3_nt: TGTGCCAGCAGTTCCCACTTGGGACAGTTATACGAGCAGTACTTC; cdr3_aa: CASSSHLGQLYEQYF
v_call: TRBV21-1; d_call: -; clone_size: -; j_call: TRBJ2-4; cdr3_nt: TGTGCCAGCAGCACCCGGGACAGGGCTTTTAGAGCCAAAAACATTCAGTACTTC; cdr3_aa: CASSTRDRAFRAKNIQYF
v_call: TRBV19; d_call: -; clone_size: -; j_call: TRBJ1-5; cdr3_nt: TGTGCCAGTAGTATGACTGGGTATAGCAATCAGCCCCAGCATTTT; cdr3_aa: CASSMTGYSNQPQHF
v_call: TRBV6-1; d_call: TRBD1; clone_size: -; j_call: TRBJ2-7; cdr3_nt: TGTGCCAGCAGTGACCGCGACAGGGGGCAATACGAGCAGTACTTC; cdr3_aa: CASSDRDRGQYEQYF
v_call: TRBV10-3; d_call: TRBD2; clone_size: -; j_call: TRBJ2-1; cdr3_nt: TGTGCCATCAGTACTAGCGGGAGGGGGGATGAGCAGTTCTTC; cdr3_aa: CAISTSGRGDEQFF
v_call: TRBV7-9; d_call: TRBD1; clone_size: -; j_call: TRBJ2-1; cdr3_nt: TGTGCCAGCACGCAGGGGGACAGGGCCCGTGGGATCTACAATGAGCAGTTCTTC; cdr3_aa: CASTQGDRARGIYNEQFF
v_call: TRBV10-3; d_call: TRBD1; clone_size: -; j_call: TRBJ2-1; cdr3_nt: TGTGCCAGCGGGACAGGGGGGAACAATGAGCAGTTCTTC; cdr3_aa: CASGTGGNNEQFF
v_call: TRBV6-6; d_call: -; clone_size: -; j_call: TRBJ2-3; cdr3_nt: TGTGCCAGCAGCCCTAGCGCGGAGGGGATAGATACGCAGTATTTT; cdr3_aa: CASSPSAEGIDTQYF
v_call: TRBV27; d_call: -; clone_size: -; j_call: TRBJ1-2; cdr3_nt: TGTGCCAGCAGTTTGACAGACCGTAACTATGGCTACACCTTC; cdr3_aa: CASSLTDRNYGYTF
v_call: TRBV2; d_call: -; clone_size: -; j_call: TRBJ1-1; cdr3_nt: TGTGCCAGAAACCAGGGCAGGGGAGACACTGAAGCTTTCTTT; cdr3_aa: CARNQGRGDTEAFF
v_call: TRBV7-2; d_call: -; clone_size: once; j_call: TRBJ2-7; cdr3_nt: TGTGCCAGCAGCGCCAACCTAGTTGGCGAGCAGTACTTC; cdr3_aa: CASSANLVGEQYF
v_call: TRBV5-1; d_call: TRBD1; clone_size: -; j_call: TRBJ1-6; cdr3_nt: TGCGCCAGCAGAAGGGACAGGGGGGATTCACCCCTCCACTTT; cdr3_aa: CASRRDRGDSPLHF
v_call: TRBV5-1; d_call: -; clone_size: -; j_call: TRBJ1-3; cdr3_nt: TGCGCCAGCAGCGGGGGCGACTTTGGAAACACCATATATTTT; cdr3_aa: CASSGGDFGNTIYF
v_call: TRBV9; d_call: -; clone_size: once; j_call: TRBJ1-1; cdr3_nt: TGTGCCAGCAGCCGAGCAGGGTTCACTGAAGCTTTCTTT; cdr3_aa: CASSRAGFTEAFF
v_call: TRBV10-3; d_call: TRBD1; clone_size: -; j_call: TRBJ1-6; cdr3_nt: TGTGCCATCAGTCGACAGGGGGCTCCCTATAATTCACCCCTCCACTTT; cdr3_aa: CAISRQGAPYNSPLHF
v_call: TRBV27; d_call: -; clone_size: -; j_call: TRBJ2-3; cdr3_nt: TGTGCCAGCAGTCCATTCTTAAGGAGGGACGGTGCAGATACGCAGTATTTT; cdr3_aa: CASSPFLRRDGADTQYF
v_call: TRBV21-1; d_call: -; clone_size: -; j_call: TRBJ2-2; cdr3_nt: TGTGCCAGCATTAACAGTACATCCGGGGAGCTGTTTTTT; cdr3_aa: CASINSTSGELFF
v_call: TRBV6-5; d_call: -; clone_size: -; j_call: TRBJ2-5; cdr3_nt: TGTGCCAGCAGTTACTCGTGGTCCAGCGAAGAGACCCAGTACTTC; cdr3_aa: CASSYSWSSEETQYF
v_call: TRBV5-1; d_call: TRBD2; clone_size: few; j_call: TRBJ2-3; cdr3_nt: TGCGCCAGCAGCTTCGGCGTGGGAGGGCCCGATACGCAGTATTTT; cdr3_aa: CASSFGVGGPDTQYF
v_call: TRBV7-3; d_call: TRBD1; clone_size: -; j_call: TRBJ2-1; cdr3_nt: TGTGCCAGCAGCTTAGGGACAGGTTGGAACAATGAGCAGTTCTTC; cdr3_aa: CASSLGTGWNNEQFF
v_call: TRBV7-9; d_call: -; clone_size: -; j_call: TRBJ2-3; cdr3_nt: TGTGCCAGCAGCTCAACCCGACCGGGGGCAGATACGCAGTATTTT; cdr3_aa: CASSSTRPGADTQYF
v_call: TRBV18; d_call: TRBD2; clone_size: -; j_call: TRBJ2-1; cdr3_nt: TGTGCCAGCTCACTCAGACTAGCGGCGGCCAATGAGCAGTTCTTC; cdr3_aa: CASSLRLAAANEQFF
v_call: TRBV11-3; d_call: -; clone_size: -; j_call: TRBJ2-7; cdr3_nt: TGTGCCAGCAGCTTATGGGGAGAGAACGGCGAGCAGTACTTC; cdr3_aa: CASSLWGENGEQYF
v_call: TRBV29-1; d_call: -; clone_size: few; j_call: TRBJ2-2; cdr3_nt: TGCAGCGTTCGGAGGGGTCTAGGGACCGGGGAGCTGTTTTTT; cdr3_aa: CSVRRGLGTGELFF
v_call: TRBV2; d_call: -; clone_size: -; j_call: TRBJ1-1; cdr3_nt: TGTGCCAGCAAACTCTACCCTACTGAAGCTTTCTTT; cdr3_aa: CASKLYPTEAFF
v_call: TRBV6-5; d_call: -; clone_size: -; j_call: TRBJ1-1; cdr3_nt: TGTGCCAGCAGCGCTACAGGGCTGACTGAAGCTTTCTTT; cdr3_aa: CASSATGLTEAFF
v_call: TRBV4-2; d_call: TRBD1; clone_size: -; j_call: TRBJ1-2; cdr3_nt: TGTGCCAGCAGCCGGGACAGGGGGCCGGCTAACTATGGCTACACCTTC; cdr3_aa: CASSRDRGPANYGYTF
v_call: TRBV24-1; d_call: -; clone_size: -; j_call: TRBJ2-2; cdr3_nt: TGTGCCACCAGTGACCCGGGGAATTTAGTTACCGGGGAGCTGTTTTTT; cdr3_aa: CATSDPGNLVTGELFF
v_call: TRBV6-5; d_call: -; clone_size: -; j_call: TRBJ1-6; cdr3_nt: TGTGCCAGCAGACCCCAGGGGTTGGCTTCACCCCTCCACTTT; cdr3_aa: CASRPQGLASPLHF
v_call: TRBV7-2; d_call: TRBD2; clone_size: -; j_call: TRBJ2-3; cdr3_nt: TGTGCCAGCAGCTCCTCTGGGGGTAGCGGGAGCACAGATACGCAGTATTTT; cdr3_aa: CASSSSGGSGSTDTQYF
v_call: TRBV28; d_call: -; clone_size: -; j_call: TRBJ1-6; cdr3_nt: TGTGCCAGCAGTTTTCCAGCGGAGAGCTCCTATAATTCACCCCTCCACTTT; cdr3_aa: CASSFPAESSYNSPLHF
v_call: TRBV7-9; d_call: TRBD2; clone_size: -; j_call: TRBJ2-3; cdr3_nt: TGTGCCAGCAGCTTAGGGTTAGCGGGGAGCACAGATACGCAGTATTTT; cdr3_aa: CASSLGLAGSTDTQYF
v_call: TRBV27; d_call: TRBD2; clone_size: few; j_call: TRBJ2-7; cdr3_nt: TGTGCCAGCAGCCGTTTCGCGGGAGTGGTCTACGAGCAGTACTTC; cdr3_aa: CASSRFAGVVYEQYF
v_call: TRBV13; d_call: -; clone_size: -; j_call: TRBJ1-1; cdr3_nt: TGTGCCAGCAGCTGGGCTGTAGGGCGGGGGACTGAAGCTTTCTTT; cdr3_aa: CASSWAVGRGTEAFF
v_call: TRBV5-6; d_call: TRBD2; clone_size: few; j_call: TRBJ2-7; cdr3_nt: TGTGCCAGCAGCTTGTTCTCGGGACTAGCGGACCTTTACGAGCAGTACTTC; cdr3_aa: CASSLFSGLADLYEQYF
v_call: TRBV12-3/TRBV12-4; d_call: -; clone_size: -; j_call: TRBJ2-7; cdr3_nt: TGTGCCAGCAGTCAGGACAGTACGTTCGAGCAGTACTTC; cdr3_aa: CASSQDSTFEQYF
v_call: TRBV7-6; d_call: TRBD2; clone_size: few; j_call: TRBJ2-2; cdr3_nt: TGTGCCAGCAGCAAAACCCTAGCGGCGAACACCGGGGAGCTGTTTTTT; cdr3_aa: CASSKTLAANTGELFF
v_call: TRBV6-1; d_call: -; clone_size: -; j_call: TRBJ2-5; cdr3_nt: TGTGCCAGCAGTGAGCAGCAAGAGACCCAGTACTTC; cdr3_aa: CASSEQQETQYF
v_call: TRBV27; d_call: TRBD1; clone_size: -; j_call: TRBJ1-2; cdr3_nt: TGTGCCAGCAGTTTATTTCCGGACAGGGACTATGGCTACACCTTC; cdr3_aa: CASSLFPDRDYGYTF
v_call: TRBV7-9; d_call: TRBD2; clone_size: few; j_call: TRBJ2-1; cdr3_nt: TGTGCCAGCAGCGTGCTTCGGGCGGGAGGGCGCAATGAGCAGTTCTTC; cdr3_aa: CASSVLRAGGRNEQFF
v_call: TRBV6-4; d_call: TRBD1; clone_size: -; j_call: TRBJ1-5; cdr3_nt: TGTGCCAGCAGTGGAGGGAAATCCGGACAGGGGAATCAGCCCCAGCATTTT; cdr3_aa: CASSGGKSGQGNQPQHF